This T cell receptor (beta chain) was identified during a study of shared clonotypes between healthy human individuals (TCRdb year 2020). Study-level background: Two women and a few men aged 18 to 49 years were included in the cohort. For each donor, three plates each were used for CD4 naive and CD4 memory, two plates were used for CD8 naive, and one plate was used for CD8 memory. To estimate repertoire size and how much clonotype sharing occurs between individuals, the study deeply sequenced the blood TCR repertoires of about 5 healthy adults. To increase sequencing depth and limit assay-specific biases, TCR repertoire library preparation and sequencing were carried out by different laboratories using diverse techniques. Per donor, leukapheresis produced somewhere between about 0.94 and 8.9 billion PBMCs.

CD8 naive samples consisted of CD45RO-negative cells that were positively selected for CCR7, yielding a CD45RA+CCR7+ population without TemRA cells. The donors were healthy, HIV-negative adults with no recently reported acute infections or vaccinations. All donors were Caucasian adults living in Nashville, Tennessee, USA. Blood was collected by leukapheresis, and PBMCs were isolated by Ficoll-Histopaque density gradient centrifugation and then cryopreserved in liquid nitrogen vapor phase. Analytical flow cytometry was used to check the purity and quantity of each magnetically sorted T cell population. Genomic DNA was isolated from each sorted fraction and quantified by UV absorbance on a Nanodrop 2000c. The investigation overall reported the following: Sampling was restricted to blood, and TCR repertoires in tissues likely differ from the TCR repertoires found in blood. Compared with non-shared clonotypes, clonotypes shared by all four sorted-subset donors had higher generation probabilities. When a handful of donors were compared, the shared fraction of clonotypes was 5% to 6.5% for naive CD4, about 4% for naive CD8, 2% to 2.5% for memory CD4, and less than 0.5% for memory CD8. Pairwise subsampling indicated that sequencing depth was expected to affect the degree of clonotype sharing among donors. Because the study included only a small number of donors, the genetic and exposure-history diversity represented was limited. Larger estimated clonotype richness was generally found for naive subsets than for memory subsets. Even with the large sequencing depth, rarefaction of the sorted-subset datasets indicated that sequencing was incomplete.

Spanning cysteine to phenylalanine, the CDR3 consists of 13 amino acids. The kept DNA is CDR3 alone, 39 bases in frame from the first base. CDR1 and CDR2, per the germline V gene (reference sequence), are LNHDA and SQIVND. Between the V and J ends, shortened by 5 bases and 8 bases respectively, the junction contains 15 bases. A remark on this clone: Its recognized antigen is unknown. Base qualities were left out, and no much larger clone turns up one base away.

Using the deep immunoSEQ assay, multiplex PCR amplified TCR CDR3 regions from genomic DNA. Genomic DNA extracted from each cell subset was distributed evenly over all wells of several immunoSEQ 96-well plates, and each plate served as one replicate. For sorted subsets, each replicate PCR was loaded with 200 ng genomic DNA, equivalent to some 31,000 T cell genomes. Purified libraries were measured with a Qubit 3.0 fluorometer, size-checked on a Bioanalyzer 2100, and measured again with the KAPA Library Quantification kit. Every immunoSEQ 96-well plate was sequenced on a dedicated single-read 150-cycle Illumina NextSeq 550 flow cell. The original pipeline was this. Because the immunoSEQ output held only junctional sequences and lacked quality scores, the filtering could not match the filtering applied to full-length reads. Sequences were annotated with PyIR, a Python wrapper for IgBLAST v1.9, using IMGT germline references to assign V/J genes and CDR3. Reads were filtered out if the reads had weak V/J assignments (E-value above 1e-6), no CDR3, stop codons, out-of-frame junctions, or ambiguous translated residues. V3J clonotypes were defined as sequences sharing the same inferred V gene, J gene, and CDR3 amino acid sequence. The percentage overlap between two repertoires was calculated by dividing the number of shared unique clonotypes by the size of the smaller repertoire. Richness of each repertoire was evaluated using RTK rarefaction, the Chao1 estimator, and Recon v2.1 estimates of unobserved clonotypes. Generation probabilities were computed with OLGA for all TCRbeta clonotypes obtained by the gDNA method from several donors. TCRdb limited this immuneACCESS table to in-frame rearrangements with V and J called. A share of clones is missing; checked studies link under half to unresolved V genes, and the rest is unexplained. From that table come the V and J calls and clone size; the DNA was used to work out D and trimming. Within this sample are about 2 million clones, with 85% to 95% of them counted one time only. More than 0.95% of the sample lies in the top ten.

The sequencing input was naive CD8+ T cells sorted from blood. The sample's cell subset or site label, in plain terms: CD45RA+CCR7+. The receptor was isolated from a man aged 18 to 29 in good health. The chain is encoded by TRBV19 joined to TRBJ1-1; the D gene lacks a confident call. The CDR3 protein: CASSPRVATEAFF. The nucleotide sequence is given as TGTGCCAGTAGTCCTCGAGTAGCAACCGAAGCTTTCTTT.